A selection of T cell receptor beta chains follows, all from one sample in a study of blood T cell repertoires in COVID-19. Repertoires were generated with immunoSEQ multiplex PCR, while TCRdb's copy carries only in-frame clones and drops some. The sample holds roughly 250,000 clones; 83% are singletons and the top ten take 6% to 9.5%. Sample: peripheral blood. The receptors here all came from a woman between 50 and 59 years old with acute or convalescent COVID-19. The CDR3 runs from the conserved cysteine through the conserved F or W. The D gene is left open where the match is weak. A row's size may be missing; if present it is once, few, many or a size class.

v_gene	j_gene	d_gene	abundance	CDR3nt	CDR3aa
TRBV11-3	TRBJ2-3	-	-	TGTGCCAGCAGCGTCCGAGAGGATACGCAGTATTTT	CASSVREDTQYF
TRBV29-1	TRBJ1-1	TRBD1	-	TGCAGCGTTGCTCAGGGGGCCTCGAACACTGAAGCTTTCTTT	CSVAQGASNTEAFF
TRBV11-1	TRBJ2-1	-	-	TGTGCCAGCAGACAAACAGGGAGCTCCTACAATGAGCAGTTCTTC	CASRQTGSSYNEQFF
TRBV7-9	TRBJ1-6	-	-	TGTGCCAGCAGCTTAGCGGGAATTGAGGGCTCCTATAATTCACCCCTCCACTTT	CASSLAGIEGSYNSPLHF
TRBV18	TRBJ1-4	-	-	TGTGCCAGCTCACCACAGACAGGACGTAATGAAAAACTGTTTTTT	CASSPQTGRNEKLFF
TRBV29-1	TRBJ1-2	TRBD1	-	TGCAGCGTTGGCCCCGTAACAGGGGGCAGCTATGGCTACACCTTC	CSVGPVTGGSYGYTF
TRBV19	TRBJ2-3	-	-	TGTGCCACTGAGGGAACTAGCACAGATACGCAGTATTTT	CATEGTSTDTQYF
TRBV10-2	TRBJ1-2	-	-	TGCGCCAGCAGTGAGTCGAGGCGGGAGAACTATGGCTACACCTTC	CASSESRRENYGYTF
TRBV28	TRBJ2-7	-	-	TGTGCCAGCAGCTTGGGGGCTGGGGGTATTTCGAGCTCCTACGAGCAGTACTTC	CASSLGAGGISSSYEQYF
TRBV27	TRBJ2-5	TRBD2	-	TGTGCCAGCAGTCCAAAGGGACTAGCGTCCCTAGAGACCCAGTACTTC	CASSPKGLASLETQYF
TRBV2	TRBJ2-3	-	-	TGTGCCAGCAGTGCCGCGTTTGGCACAGATACGCAGTATTTT	CASSAAFGTDTQYF
TRBV18	TRBJ2-7	-	-	TGTGCCGACAGCTTGTGGTCCAAAACCTACGAGCAGTACTTC	CADSLWSKTYEQYF
TRBV5-1	TRBJ2-7	-	-	TGCGCCAGCAGCCAAGGGGGTGGGGTCGAGCAGTACTTC	CASSQGGGVEQYF
TRBV13	TRBJ1-6	-	-	TGTGCCAGCAGCTCAAGACAGGACCGGGCCAATTCACCCCTCCACTTT	CASSSRQDRANSPLHF
TRBV7-2	TRBJ2-4	-	-	TGTGCCAGCAGCCCTGACAGGTTTGCCAAAAACATTCAGTACTTC	CASSPDRFAKNIQYF
TRBV5-8	TRBJ2-5	-	few	TGTGCCAGCAGCTTGAGGGGGTTCCGGGAGACCCAGTACTTC	CASSLRGFRETQYF
TRBV2	TRBJ2-2	-	once	TGTGCCAGCAGGGCCCAGGACACCGGGGAGCTGTTTTTT	CASRAQDTGELFF
TRBV7-8	TRBJ1-5	-	few	TGTGCCAGCAGCTTAAGAGGGGGTCAGCCCCAGCATTTT	CASSLRGGQPQHF
TRBV4-2	TRBJ2-4	-	-	TGTGCCAGCAGCGCGGAGGGAAACATTCAGTACTTC	CASSAEGNIQYF
TRBV13	TRBJ2-3	-	-	TGTGCCAGCAGCCCTTTCTGGAGACTAGTGGCTAGCACAGATACGCAGTATTTT	CASSPFWRLVASTDTQYF
TRBV6-6	TRBJ1-5	-	once	TGTGCCAGCAAGGGGGTAGGACAGCCCCAGCATTTT	CASKGVGQPQHF
TRBV19	TRBJ1-5	-	-	TGTGCCAGTAGTGCCTCAGGGGTAAGGCAGCCCCAGCATTTT	CASSASGVRQPQHF
TRBV19	TRBJ1-1	-	-	TGTGCCAGTAGTCCGCGGACAGTTATGAACACTGAAGCTTTCTTT	CASSPRTVMNTEAFF
TRBV5-1	TRBJ1-2	-	once	TGCGCCAGCAGCTTGGGAGCGGGGCAGTACTATGGCTACACCTTC	CASSLGAGQYYGYTF
TRBV5-1	TRBJ2-5	TRBD2	-	TGCGCCAGCAGCTTGGGCCGAAGTGGACTAGCGGGAGTCACAGAGACCCAGTACTTC	CASSLGRSGLAGVTETQYF
TRBV5-1	TRBJ2-2	TRBD1	-	TGCGCCAGCAGCTCAAGACAGGGCGGTACCGGGGAGCTGTTTTTT	CASSSRQGGTGELFF
TRBV30	TRBJ1-1	-	-	TGTGCCTGGAGTGTGATGGGCAATGAAGCTTTCTTT	CAWSVMGNEAFF
TRBV7-2	TRBJ2-7	TRBD2	-	TGTGCCAGCAGCTCTAGACTAGCGGGTAACTACGAGCAGTACTTC	CASSSRLAGNYEQYF
TRBV19	TRBJ1-3	-	-	TGTGCCACGGAGTATGGAAACACCATATATTTT	CATEYGNTIYF
TRBV30	TRBJ1-2	TRBD1	-	TGTGCCTGGATCCAGGACAGGCGTAGCTACACCTTC	CAWIQDRRSYTF
TRBV4-1	TRBJ2-2	TRBD2	-	TGCGCCAGCAGCCAAGACGGCGGGGGGAACACCGGGGAGCTGTTTTTT	CASSQDGGGNTGELFF
TRBV7-6	TRBJ1-1	-	-	TGTGCCAGCAGCTTAAATTCGGCAGGAAGGATGAACACTGAAGCTTTCTTT	CASSLNSAGRMNTEAFF
TRBV2	TRBJ1-2	-	-	TGTGCCAGCAGTGAGACGGGAAACTATGGCTACACCTTC	CASSETGNYGYTF